The 24 T cell receptor beta chains presented below share a single source sample, sequenced in a study of T cell changes during pregnancy in multiple sclerosis. TCRdb keeps only in-frame clones here, not all; method: immunoSEQ multiplex PCR. The sample has some 87,000 clones, approximately 92% seen once. The specimen was peripheral blood, collected in the first trimester of pregnancy. Receptor source: a female donor with multiple sclerosis, enrolled in a pregnancy study.

This chain links TRBV18 with TRBJ2-1, with 15 bases identical to TRBD2. The CDR3 loop spans 17 amino acids. CDR1 is KGHSH and CDR2 is LQKENI in the germline V gene. Losses at the gene ends were 5 bases for V and 7 bases for J; bases not matched to a gene: 9. In nucleotides, the CDR3 is TGTGCCAGCTCAGGGACTAGCGGGAGGCCAGGACTTAATGAGCAGTTCTTC. It yields the protein CASSGTSGRPGLNEQFF.

With respect to this clone: One junction end disagrees with the germline gene, perhaps due to a read error. The chain carries TRBV6-5 and TRBJ2-3; 9 bases are a match to TRBD2. Germline CDR1 reads MNHEY; CDR2 reads SVGAGI. CDR3 length: 14 amino acids. The CDR3 region has the DNA TGTGCCAGCAGTTCCGGGACTAGCAGAGATACGCAGTATTTT. Translated: CASSSGTSRDTQYF.

J is TRBJ2-3 and V is TRBV6-5; 7 bases are a match to TRBD1. The trim removed 6 bases at V and 2 bases at J, leaving 8 bases unmatched. CDR3 length equals 15 residues. Germline V gives CDR1 MNHEY, CDR2 SVGAGI. The CDR3: CASRRQGTATDTQYF. CDR3 in DNA: TGTGCCAGCAGACGCCAAGGGACAGCCACAGATACGCAGTATTTT.

This chain links TRBV7-2 with TRBJ1-5; 7 positions agree with TRBD1. J gave up 7 bases and V 2 bases, and 5 bases lay outside the gene matches. Per the germline V gene, CDR1 is SGHTA and CDR2 is FQGNSA. The CDR3 consists of 14 residues. CDR3 residues: CASSLSEGAQPQHF. The CDR3 DNA follows: TGTGCCAGCAGCTTAAGCGAGGGGGCGCAGCCCCAGCATTTT.

This clone was observed once. The J gene is TRBJ2-7, the V gene TRBV6-1; 7 bases agree with TRBD2. The CDR3 is made up of 15 amino acids. After removal of 2 bases from V and 5 bases from J, the junction contained 9 bases not matched to a gene. CDR1 MNHNS and CDR2 SASEGT come from the germline V gene. The CDR3 DNA sequence: TGTGCCAGCAGTGAACCGGGGAGGGTAATCAACGAGCAGTACTTC. Translated, it gives CASSEPGRVINEQYF.

The rearrangement uses TRBV5-1 and TRBJ2-7, with TRBD2 matching 9 bases. The CDR3 consists of 18 residues. V lost 4 bases, J lost 0 bases, and 14 bases stayed unmatched. From germline, CDR1 is SGHRS and CDR2 YFSETQ. Written as DNA, the CDR3 is TGCGCCAGCAGCAAGGTAGGAGCGGGAGGAACCACCTCCTACGAGCAGTACTTC. As protein: CASSKVGAGGTTSYEQYF.

This clone was detected only once. This chain joins TRBV2 and TRBJ2-1; TRBD2 matches at 8 bases. CDR1 and CDR2 from the germline V gene are SNHLY and FYNNEI. The CDR3 sequence is 15 residues long. With V trimmed by 7 bases and J by 7 bases, 12 bases remained unmatched. CDR3 sequence: CASTREGASGNEQFF. The CDR3 coding sequence is TGTGCCAGCACCCGAGAGGGTGCTAGCGGGAATGAGCAGTTCTTC.

V gene TRBV6-5 combines with J gene TRBJ2-5; D perhaps matches TRBD1 (5 bases). Germline V lookup: CDR1 MNHEY, CDR2 SVGAGI. CDR3 length: 11 residues. V lost 8 bases and J 8 bases, leaving 12 bases between the germline ends. DNA for the CDR3: TGTGCCAGCGGATCGACAGTAACCCAGTACTTC. It translates to CASGSTVTQYF.

V usage is TRBV6-5 and J usage is TRBJ1-4; the D gene is possibly TRBD1 (6 bases). The germline gives CDR1 MNHEY, CDR2 SVGAGI. This CDR3 spans 15 amino acids. The V gene lost 0 bases and the J gene lost 5 bases, with 10 bases spanning the gap. The CDR3 spells CASSYSRGGNEKLFF. CDR3 coding DNA: TGTGCCAGCAGTTACTCGAGGGGGGGAAATGAAAAACTGTTTTTT.

The chain is built from TRBV4-1 and TRBJ2-1; D gene unclear. V dropped 0 bases and J dropped 9 bases, with 9 bases sitting between them. Germline CDR1 and CDR2: MGHRA and YSYEKL. The length of the CDR3 is 13 residues. The CDR3 sequence: CASSQDPPGEQFF. The CDR3 DNA reads TGCGCCAGCAGCCAAGATCCCCCGGGTGAGCAGTTCTTC.

The chain employs TRBV28 and TRBJ1-5; D possibly corresponds to TRBD1 (5 bases). CDR3 length: 14 amino acids. CDR1 and CDR2 from the germline V gene are MDHEN and SYDVKM. V lost 0 bases and J lost 5, with 8 bases in between. CDR3 sequence: CASSLWGGDQPQHF. The CDR3 DNA reads TGTGCCAGCAGTTTATGGGGAGGGGATCAGCCCCAGCATTTT.

The chain joins TRBV5-6 to TRBJ2-7; 7 bases match TRBD1. Germline loops: CDR1 SGHDT, CDR2 YYEEEE. There are 16 residues in the CDR3. With 4 bases clipped from V and 5 bases from J, the junction kept 15 bases outside the gene matches. CDR3 residues: CASSPSTGTLSNEQYF. The CDR3 coding sequence is TGTGCCAGCAGCCCATCGACAGGGACCCTTTCGAACGAGCAGTACTTC.

The rearrangement uses TRBV28 and TRBJ1-3, with unresolved D. V was pared by 6 bases and J by 2 bases, with 14 bases between. The CDR3 consists of 15 residues. Germline V gene data show CDR1 as MDHEN and CDR2 as SYDVKM. CDR3 bases: TGTGCCAGCAGCGCCCAAGTGAGGGCTGGAAACACCATATATTTT. The encoded protein is CASSAQVRAGNTIYF.

This clone was counted a single time. This chain uses TRBV7-2 with TRBJ2-7, with a tentative D call TRBD2 (5 bases). The V gene's germline CDR1 is SGHTA and CDR2 FQGNSA. The V end lost 3 bases, the J end lost 6 bases, and 15 bases lay between the germline ends. This CDR3 spans 14 amino acids. CDR3 in DNA: TGTGCCAGCAGCTTGAGGACTGCGGCCAGCGAGCAGTACTTC. Residues: CASSLRTAASEQYF.

The gene calls are TRBV7-9 and TRBJ1-1; 10 bases fit TRBD1. The CDR3 extends over 16 amino acids. Losses at the gene ends were 0 bases for V and 1 base for J; bases not matched to a gene: 2. The germline V gene encodes CDR1 SEHNR and CDR2 FQNEAQ (reference sequence). In nucleotides, the CDR3 is TGTGCCAGCAGCTTAGCAAGACAGGGGGCGAACACTGAAGCTTTCTTT. Encoded protein: CASSLARQGANTEAFF. Looking up the rest from reference TRBV7-9 and TRBJ1-1 gives the full variable domain: DTGVSQNPRHKITKRGQNVTFRCDPISEHNRLYWYRQTLGQGPEFLTYFQNEAQLEKSRLLSDRFSAERPKGSFSTLEIQRTEQGDSAMYLCASSLARQGANTEAFFGQGTRLTVV.

This rearrangement joins TRBV13 to TRBJ2-7; tentative D call: TRBD1 (5 bases). The germline V gene encodes CDR1 PRHDT and CDR2 FYEKMQ (reference sequence). Trimming left V 1 base short and J 6 bases short, with 16 bases between. The CDR3 is 15 amino acids. CDR3 sequence: CASSLASVWGGEQYF. The CDR3 DNA reads TGTGCCAGCAGCTTAGCCTCCGTCTGGGGCGGCGAGCAGTACTTC. Full variable domain (outside the CDR3, taken from reference TRBV13 and TRBJ2-7): AAGVIQSPRHLIKEKRETATLKCYPIPRHDTVYWYQQGPGQDPQFLISFYEKMQSDKGSIPDRFSAQQFSDYHSELNMSSLELGDSALYFCASSLASVWGGEQYFGPGTRLTVT.

The chain recombines TRBV5-4 with TRBJ2-1, with 13 bases fitting TRBD2. The CDR3 runs to 15 residues. Germline-derived CDR1 and CDR2 are SGHNT and YYREEE (reference sequence). Trimming took 2 bases from V and 5 from J; bases not matched to a gene: 1. CDR3 region: CASSLLAGGDNEQFF. The DNA of the CDR3 is TGTGCCAGCAGCTTACTAGCGGGAGGGGACAATGAGCAGTTCTTC.

The chain carries TRBV27 and TRBJ2-5; tentative D call: TRBD1 (5 bases). The V gene's germline CDR1 is MNHEY and CDR2 SMNVEV (reference sequence). CDR3 size: 14 residues. Between the trimmed V and J ends, which lost 11 bases and 4 bases, there was a span of 20 bases. CDR3 residues: CAPEGELLLETQYF. The CDR3 DNA reads as TGTGCCCCCGAAGGGGAACTGCTGTTAGAGACCCAGTACTTC.

The genes are TRBV28 and TRBJ2-1, with D maybe TRBD2 (6 bases). Germline CDR1 reads MDHEN; CDR2 reads SYDVKM. CDR3 length equals 16 residues. V was trimmed by 3 bases and J by 4 bases, leaving 16 bases between them. The CDR3 loop is CASSFQTPGTYNEQFF. CDR3 DNA: TGTGCCAGCAGTTTCCAGACACCGGGGACTTACAATGAGCAGTTCTTC.

V is TRBV4-1 and J is TRBJ1-2, with TRBD1 matching 7 bases. The length of the CDR3 is 20 residues. The germline V gene encodes CDR1 MGHRA and CDR2 YSYEKL. J gave up 4 bases and V 0 bases, and 20 bases lay outside the gene matches. This chain's CDR3 is CASSQDKPRVTGIPLYGYTF. In DNA form, the CDR3 reads TGCGCCAGCAGCCAAGATAAACCGAGGGTGACAGGGATTCCTCTCTATGGCTACACCTTC.

This sequence joins TRBV29-1 and TRBJ2-7; D not resolved. The CDR3 is made up of 11 amino acids. Germline lookup yields CDR1 SQVTM and CDR2 ANQGSEA. For the CDR3, the DNA is TGCAGTGCCCAGGCCTCCTACGAGCAGTACTTC. It specifies CSAQASYEQYF.

V gene TRBV5-4 combines with J gene TRBJ2-7, with 11 bases fitting TRBD1. V was pared by 0 bases and J by 3 bases, with 5 bases of the junction left unmatched. This CDR3 region has 16 residues. Germline loops: CDR1 SGHNT, CDR2 YYREEE (reference sequence). The CDR3 loop is CASSLGMGQGGYEQYF. The CDR3 DNA sequence: TGTGCCAGCAGCTTGGGGATGGGACAGGGGGGCTACGAGCAGTACTTC. The entire variable domain, with the rest obtained from reference TRBV5-4 and TRBJ2-7, is as follows: ETGVTQSPTHLIKTRGQQVTLRCSSQSGHNTVSWYQQALGQGPQFIFQYYREEENGRGNFPPRFSGLQFPNYSSELNVNALELDDSALYLCASSLGMGQGGYEQYFGPGTRLTVT.

The gene calls are TRBV30 and TRBJ1-4; D possibly corresponds to TRBD1 (5 bases). The germline gives CDR1 GTSNPN, CDR2 SVGIG (reference sequence). The V gene lost 3 bases and the J gene lost 4 bases, with 12 bases spanning the gap. This CDR3 is 14 amino acids long. The CDR3 coding sequence is TGTGCCTGGAGCGGGTGGGACTTTAATGAAAAACTGTTTTTT. Its translation is CAWSGWDFNEKLFF.

This chain connects TRBV27 to TRBJ2-7, with D perhaps TRBD1 (6 bases). Trimming took 4 bases from V and 2 from J, leaving 12 bases between them. CDR1 MNHEY and CDR2 SMNVEV come from the germline V gene (reference sequence). This CDR3 comprises 14 residues. The CDR3 bases are TGTGCCAGCAGTTGGTCAGGGACACCCTACGAGCAGTACTTC. It is translated as CASSWSGTPYEQYF.